The clone carrying this TCR beta chain was detected a few times. Its target is unknown. This record belongs to a study of blood T cells in healthy people across ages. Study-level background: T cells yielded about one barcoded beta molecule per two cells through template switching. Points from the study as a whole: The authors considered diversity estimates from one million T cells to be underestimates.

The authors ran a second PCR of about 7 to 12 cycles using a sample-barcoded 5' primer and a J-beta primer mix. Each cDNA molecule received a tag from a template-switch adaptor that had 12 random nucleotides. TCRdb reanalysed the 5' RACE reads using MiXCR and keeps one entry per CDR3 protein. The sample carries hundreds of thousands of distinct CDR3 sequences, under 30% recorded once. Germline loops: CDR1 LGHDT, CDR2 YNNKEL (reference sequence). The J segment lost 0 bases and the V segment lost 4 bases, leaving 2 bases of the junction unmatched. CDR3 length: 16 amino acids. The chain has TRBV3-1 and TRBJ2-2; 10 nucleotides align to TRBD2. The sequenced sample consisted of blood. The receptor was derived from a woman aged 80 or over in good health. In DNA form, the CDR3 reads TGTGCCAGCAGCCCAGGACTAGCGGCGAACACCGGGGAGCTGTTTTTT. It codes for CASSPGLAANTGELFF.